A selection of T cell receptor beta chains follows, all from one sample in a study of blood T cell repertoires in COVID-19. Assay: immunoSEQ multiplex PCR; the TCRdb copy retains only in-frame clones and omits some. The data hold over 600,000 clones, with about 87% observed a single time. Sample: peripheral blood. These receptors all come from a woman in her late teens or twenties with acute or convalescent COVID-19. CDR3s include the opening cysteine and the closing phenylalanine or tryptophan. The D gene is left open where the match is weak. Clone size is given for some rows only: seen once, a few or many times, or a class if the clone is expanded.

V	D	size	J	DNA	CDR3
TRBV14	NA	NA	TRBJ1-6	TGTGCCAGCAGCCAAGAGATCTCCTTGAGCGGGGCAGGCTTTAATTCACCCCTCCACTTT	CASSQEISLSGAGFNSPLHF
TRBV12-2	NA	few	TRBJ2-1	TGTGCAAGTCGCTTAGCTCGGGACAGACTGAGACTTAATTTAAGCAATGAGCAGTTCTTC	CASRLARDRLRLNLSNEQFF
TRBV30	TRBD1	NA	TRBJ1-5	TGTGCCTGGGGGGAGGGGGACAGGGTCTATCAGCCCCAGCATTTT	CAWGEGDRVYQPQHF
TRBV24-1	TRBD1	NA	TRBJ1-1	TGTGCCACCAGTGATGGACAGGGGTTGTCTGAAGCTTTCTTT	CATSDGQGLSEAFF
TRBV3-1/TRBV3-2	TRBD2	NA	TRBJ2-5	TGTGCCAGCAGCCCCCGGCGACTAGCGGGGGGGCTCGTGGAGACCCAGTACTTC	CASSPRRLAGGLVETQYF
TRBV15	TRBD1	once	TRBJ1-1	TGTGCCACCAGCAGAGGACAGGGAGGCACTGAAGCTTTCTTT	CATSRGQGGTEAFF
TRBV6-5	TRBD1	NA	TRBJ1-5	TGTGCCAGCACCCAACAGGGGAATCAGCCCCAGCATTTT	CASTQQGNQPQHF
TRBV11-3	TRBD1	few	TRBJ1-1	TGTGCCAGCAGTCGGGACAGGGGGCCGGGCACTGAAGCTTTCTTT	CASSRDRGPGTEAFF
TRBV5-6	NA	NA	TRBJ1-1	TGTGCCAGCAGCTTGGTGCGGGTATCGTCTGAAGCTTTCTTT	CASSLVRVSSEAFF
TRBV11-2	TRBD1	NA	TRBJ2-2	TGTGCCAGCAGCTTTTTAGGGACAGCGAACACCGGGGAGCTGTTTTTT	CASSFLGTANTGELFF
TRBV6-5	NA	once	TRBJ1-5	TGTGCCAGCAGTTACTCGGAAGGGCGGGAGCCCCAGCATTTT	CASSYSEGREPQHF
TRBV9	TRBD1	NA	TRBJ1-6	TGTGCCAGCAGCCCTCAAGGACAGGGGGTTTCGGGGTATAATTCACCCCTCCACTTT	CASSPQGQGVSGYNSPLHF
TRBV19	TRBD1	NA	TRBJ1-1	TGTGCCAGTACCCCAGGGGGACTTGGGGGCCACACTGAAGCTTTCTTT	CASTPGGLGGHTEAFF
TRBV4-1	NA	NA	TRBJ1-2	TGCGCCAGCAGTTATACAGGGCCACCCTACACCTTC	CASSYTGPPYTF
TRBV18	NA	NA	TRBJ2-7	TGTGCCAGCTCACCACTGACAGTCGGACATAAGTTCTCCTACGAGCAGTACTTC	CASSPLTVGHKFSYEQYF
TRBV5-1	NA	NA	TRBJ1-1	TGCGCCAGCTCGAGGGGGGGTGAACAATTGAACACTGAAGCTTTCTTT	CASSRGGEQLNTEAFF
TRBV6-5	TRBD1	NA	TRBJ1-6	TGTGCCAGCAGTTACTCGGGACAGGGTAGGGCACCCCTCCACTTT	CASSYSGQGRAPLHF
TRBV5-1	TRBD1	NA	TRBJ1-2	TGCGCCAGCAGCCGCGCCGGGACAGGCAATGGCTACACCTTC	CASSRAGTGNGYTF
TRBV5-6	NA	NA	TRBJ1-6	TGTGCCAGCAGCTTCAGGGGCTCCTATAATTCACCCCTCCACTTT	CASSFRGSYNSPLHF